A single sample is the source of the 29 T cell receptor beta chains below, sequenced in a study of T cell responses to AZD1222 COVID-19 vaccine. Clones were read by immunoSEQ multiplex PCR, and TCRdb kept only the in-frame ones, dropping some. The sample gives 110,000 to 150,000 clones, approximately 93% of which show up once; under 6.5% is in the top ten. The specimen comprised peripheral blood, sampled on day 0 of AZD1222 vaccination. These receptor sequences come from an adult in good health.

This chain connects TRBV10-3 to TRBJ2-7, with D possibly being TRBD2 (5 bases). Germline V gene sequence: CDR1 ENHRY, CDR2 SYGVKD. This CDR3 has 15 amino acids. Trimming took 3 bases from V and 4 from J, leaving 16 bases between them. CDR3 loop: CAISDPGNLGYEQYF. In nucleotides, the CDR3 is TGTGCCATCAGTGATCCCGGGAACCTCGGTTACGAGCAGTACTTC.

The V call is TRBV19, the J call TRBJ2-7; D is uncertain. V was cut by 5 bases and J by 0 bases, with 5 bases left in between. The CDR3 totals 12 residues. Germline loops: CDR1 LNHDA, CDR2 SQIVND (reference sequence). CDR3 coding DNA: TGTGCCAGTAGTGCGGCCTCCTACGAGCAGTACTTC. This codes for CASSAASYEQYF.

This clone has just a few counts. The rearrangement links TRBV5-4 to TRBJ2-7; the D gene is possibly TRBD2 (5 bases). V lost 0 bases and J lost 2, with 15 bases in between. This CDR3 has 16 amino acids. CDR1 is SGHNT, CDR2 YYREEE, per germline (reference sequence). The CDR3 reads CASSLGGRVKTYEQYF. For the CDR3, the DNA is TGTGCCAGCAGCTTGGGAGGGCGGGTGAAGACCTACGAGCAGTACTTC.

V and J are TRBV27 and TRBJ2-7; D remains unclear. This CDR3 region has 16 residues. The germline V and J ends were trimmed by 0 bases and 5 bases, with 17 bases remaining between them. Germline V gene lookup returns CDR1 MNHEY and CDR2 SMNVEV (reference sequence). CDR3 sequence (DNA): TGTGCCAGCAGTTTATCCCGGAATCCCGAGCTAGACGAGCAGTACTTC. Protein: CASSLSRNPELDEQYF.

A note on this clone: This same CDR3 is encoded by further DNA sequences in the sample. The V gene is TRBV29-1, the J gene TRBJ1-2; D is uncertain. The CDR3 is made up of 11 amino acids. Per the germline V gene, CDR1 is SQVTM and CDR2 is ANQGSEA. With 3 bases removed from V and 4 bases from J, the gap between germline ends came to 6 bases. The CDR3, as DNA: TGCAGCGTTGAGGTTGGCTATGGCTACACCTTC. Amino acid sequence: CSVEVGYGYTF.

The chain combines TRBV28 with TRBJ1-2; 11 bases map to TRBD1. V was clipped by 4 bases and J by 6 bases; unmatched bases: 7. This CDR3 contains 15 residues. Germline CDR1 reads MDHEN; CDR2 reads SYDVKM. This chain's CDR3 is CASSSQDRGRDGYTF. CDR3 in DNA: TGTGCCAGCAGTTCCCAGGACAGGGGGCGCGATGGCTACACCTTC.

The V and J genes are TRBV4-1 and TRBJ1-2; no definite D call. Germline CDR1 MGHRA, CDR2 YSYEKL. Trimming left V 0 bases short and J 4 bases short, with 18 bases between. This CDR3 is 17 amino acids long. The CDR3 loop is CASSQDPRTAVIYGYTF. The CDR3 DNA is TGCGCCAGCAGCCAAGATCCCCGGACCGCCGTTATCTATGGCTACACCTTC.

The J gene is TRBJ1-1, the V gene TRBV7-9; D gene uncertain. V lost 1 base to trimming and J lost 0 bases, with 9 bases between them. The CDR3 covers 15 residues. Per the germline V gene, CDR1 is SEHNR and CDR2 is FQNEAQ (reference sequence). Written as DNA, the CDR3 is TGTGCCAGCAGCTTAGAGGTAGGAATGAACACTGAAGCTTTCTTT. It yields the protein CASSLEVGMNTEAFF.

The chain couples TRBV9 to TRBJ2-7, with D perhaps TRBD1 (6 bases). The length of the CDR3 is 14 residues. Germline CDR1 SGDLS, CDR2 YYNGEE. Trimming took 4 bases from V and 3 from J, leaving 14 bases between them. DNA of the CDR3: TGTGCCAGCAGCCCAGAGGACAGCCGCTACGAGCAGTACTTC. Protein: CASSPEDSRYEQYF. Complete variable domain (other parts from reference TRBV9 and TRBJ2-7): DSGVTQTPKHLITATGQRVTLRCSPRSGDLSVYWYQQSLDQGLQFLIQYYNGEERAKGNILERFSAQQFPDLHSELNLSSLELGDSALYFCASSPEDSRYEQYFGPGTRLTVT.

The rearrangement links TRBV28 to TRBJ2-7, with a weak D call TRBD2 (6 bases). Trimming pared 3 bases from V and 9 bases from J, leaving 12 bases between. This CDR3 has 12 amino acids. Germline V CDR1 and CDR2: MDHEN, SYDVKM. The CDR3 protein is CASSLRVEGQYF. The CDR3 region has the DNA TGTGCCAGCAGTTTGAGGGTGGAGGGGCAGTACTTC.

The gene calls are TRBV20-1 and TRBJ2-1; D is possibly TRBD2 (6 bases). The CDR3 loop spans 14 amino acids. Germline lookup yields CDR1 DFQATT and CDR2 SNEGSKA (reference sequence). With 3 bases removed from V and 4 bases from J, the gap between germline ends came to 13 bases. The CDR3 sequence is CSASRGGAYNEQFF. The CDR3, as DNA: TGCAGTGCTAGTAGGGGAGGAGCGTACAATGAGCAGTTCTTC.

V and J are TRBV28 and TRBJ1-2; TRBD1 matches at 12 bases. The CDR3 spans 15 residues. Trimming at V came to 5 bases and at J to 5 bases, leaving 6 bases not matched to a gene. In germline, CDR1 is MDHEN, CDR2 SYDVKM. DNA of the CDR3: TGTGCCAGCAGTCAAGGGACAGGGGGCTCGTATGGCTACACCTTC. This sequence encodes CASSQGTGGSYGYTF.

CDR3 sequence: CASSEWVRNQPQHF. Written as DNA, the CDR3 is TGTGCCAGCAGTGAATGGGTTCGCAATCAGCCCCAGCATTTT. The chain carries TRBV2 and TRBJ1-5; D remains unclear. V was pared by 2 bases and J by 2 bases, with 7 bases between. The CDR3 totals 14 residues. The germline CDR1 and CDR2 sequences are SNHLY and FYNNEI.

The CDR3 DNA sequence: TGTGCCAGTAGTATAATCGGCAGGTCAGGAGATACGCAGTATTTT. Translating gives CASSIIGRSGDTQYF. The chain is built from TRBV19 and TRBJ2-3; no clear D gene. The CDR3 runs to 15 residues. Trimming removed 2 bases from V and 5 bases from J, with 14 bases in between. CDR1 is LNHDA, CDR2 SQIVND, per germline (reference sequence).

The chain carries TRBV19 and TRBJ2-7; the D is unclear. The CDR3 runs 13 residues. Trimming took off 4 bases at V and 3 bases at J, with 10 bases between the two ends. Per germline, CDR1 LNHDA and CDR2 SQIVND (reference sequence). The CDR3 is CASSNGRHYEQYF. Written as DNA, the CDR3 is TGTGCCAGTAGTAATGGGCGACACTACGAGCAGTACTTC.

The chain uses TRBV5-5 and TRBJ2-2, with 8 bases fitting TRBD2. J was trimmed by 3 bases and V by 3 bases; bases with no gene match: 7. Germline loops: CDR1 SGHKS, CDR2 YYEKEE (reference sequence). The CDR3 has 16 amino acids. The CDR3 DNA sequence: TGTGCCAGCAGCTGGCGGGAGGTGGGGGACACCGGGGAGCTGTTTTTT. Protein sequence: CASSWREVGDTGELFF.

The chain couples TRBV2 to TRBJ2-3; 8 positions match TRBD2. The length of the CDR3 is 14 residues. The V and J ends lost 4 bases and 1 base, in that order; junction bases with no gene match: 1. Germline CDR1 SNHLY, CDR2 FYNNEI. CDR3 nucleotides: TGTGCCAGCAGTGGGCGGGAGGGCACAGATACGCAGTATTTT. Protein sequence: CASSGREGTDTQYF.

The CDR3 is CASSLGSSGQGEAFF. The CDR3 region has the DNA TGTGCCAGCAGCTTGGGTTCCTCGGGTCAGGGTGAAGCTTTCTTT. The chain has TRBV5-4 and TRBJ1-1; tentatively, D is TRBD1 (5 bases). Germline V CDR1 and CDR2: SGHNT, YYREEE (reference sequence). The CDR3 has 15 residues. V was clipped by 0 bases and J by 7 bases, with 16 bases between them.

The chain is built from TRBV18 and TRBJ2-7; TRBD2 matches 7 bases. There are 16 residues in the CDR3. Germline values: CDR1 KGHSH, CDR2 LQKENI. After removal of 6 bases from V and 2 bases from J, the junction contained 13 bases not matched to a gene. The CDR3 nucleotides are TGTGCCAGCTCCCGCTCACGGGGGGAGGGTGCCTACGAGCAGTACTTC. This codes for CASSRSRGEGAYEQYF.

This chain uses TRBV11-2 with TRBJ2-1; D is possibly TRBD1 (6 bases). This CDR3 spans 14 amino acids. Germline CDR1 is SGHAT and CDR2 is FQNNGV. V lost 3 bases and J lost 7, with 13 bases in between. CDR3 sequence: CASSLTTGRNEQFF. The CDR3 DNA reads TGTGCCAGCAGCTTGACCACAGGGAGAAATGAGCAGTTCTTC. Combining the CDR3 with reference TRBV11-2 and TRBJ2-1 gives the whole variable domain EAGVAQSPRYKIIEKRQSVAFWCNPISGHATLYWYQQILGQGPKLLIQFQNNGVVDDSQLPKDRFSAERLKGVDSTLKIQPAKLEDSAVYLCASSLTTGRNEQFFGPGTRLTVL.

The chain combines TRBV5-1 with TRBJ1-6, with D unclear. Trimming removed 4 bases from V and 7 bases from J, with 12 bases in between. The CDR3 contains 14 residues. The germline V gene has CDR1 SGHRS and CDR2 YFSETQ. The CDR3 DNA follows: TGCGCCAGCAGCGGGGTTCCCGAAAATTCACCCCTCCACTTT. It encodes CASSGVPENSPLHF.

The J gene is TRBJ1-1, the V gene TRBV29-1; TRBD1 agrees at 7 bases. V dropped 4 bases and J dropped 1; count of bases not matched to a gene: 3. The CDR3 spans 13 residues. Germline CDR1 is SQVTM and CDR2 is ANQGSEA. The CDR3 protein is CSVVEGANTEAFF. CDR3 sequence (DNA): TGCAGCGTTGTCGAGGGGGCGAACACTGAAGCTTTCTTT.

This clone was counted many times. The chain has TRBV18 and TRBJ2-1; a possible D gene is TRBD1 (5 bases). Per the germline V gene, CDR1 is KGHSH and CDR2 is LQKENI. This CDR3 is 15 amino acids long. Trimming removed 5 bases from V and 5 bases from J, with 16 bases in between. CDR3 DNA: TGTGCCAGCTCATCAGCATCCGACAGAAACAATGAGCAGTTCTTC. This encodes CASSSASDRNNEQFF.

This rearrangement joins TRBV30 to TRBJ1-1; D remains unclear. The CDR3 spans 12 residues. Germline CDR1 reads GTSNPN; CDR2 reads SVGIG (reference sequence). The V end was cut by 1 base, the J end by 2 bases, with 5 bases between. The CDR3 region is CAWSGGNTEAFF. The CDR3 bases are TGTGCCTGGAGTGGTGGAAACACTGAAGCTTTCTTT.

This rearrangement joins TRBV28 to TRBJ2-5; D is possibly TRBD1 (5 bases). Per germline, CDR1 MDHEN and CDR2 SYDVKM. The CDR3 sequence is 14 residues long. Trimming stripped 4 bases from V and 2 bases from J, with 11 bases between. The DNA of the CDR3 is TGTGCCAGCAGTTCTACAGGTCTTCAAGAGACCCAGTACTTC. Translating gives CASSSTGLQETQYF.

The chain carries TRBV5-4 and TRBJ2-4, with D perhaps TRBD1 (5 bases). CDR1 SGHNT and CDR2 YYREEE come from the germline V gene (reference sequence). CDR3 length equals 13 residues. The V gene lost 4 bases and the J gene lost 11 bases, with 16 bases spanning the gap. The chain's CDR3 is CASSTDSIGVQYF. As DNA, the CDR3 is TGTGCCAGCAGCACCGACAGTATCGGAGTTCAGTACTTC.

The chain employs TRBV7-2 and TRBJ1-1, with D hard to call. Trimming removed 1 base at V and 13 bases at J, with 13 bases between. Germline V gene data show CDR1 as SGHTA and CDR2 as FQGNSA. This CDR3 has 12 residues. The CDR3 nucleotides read TGTGCCAGCAGCTTAGATGGTCGAGGTGATTTCTTT. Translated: CASSLDGRGDFF. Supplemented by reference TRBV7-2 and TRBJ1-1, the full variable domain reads GAGVSQSPSNKVTEKGKDVELRCDPISGHTALYWYRQSLGQGLEFLIYFQGNSAPDKSGLPSDRFSAERTGGSVSTLTIQRTQQEDSAVYLCASSLDGRGDFFGQGTRLTVV.

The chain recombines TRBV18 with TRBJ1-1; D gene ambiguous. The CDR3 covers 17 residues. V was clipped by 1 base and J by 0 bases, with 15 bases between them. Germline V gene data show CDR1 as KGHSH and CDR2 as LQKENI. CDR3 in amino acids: CASSPRDKGGMNTEAFF. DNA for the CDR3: TGTGCCAGCTCACCACGGGATAAGGGTGGCATGAACACTGAAGCTTTCTTT.

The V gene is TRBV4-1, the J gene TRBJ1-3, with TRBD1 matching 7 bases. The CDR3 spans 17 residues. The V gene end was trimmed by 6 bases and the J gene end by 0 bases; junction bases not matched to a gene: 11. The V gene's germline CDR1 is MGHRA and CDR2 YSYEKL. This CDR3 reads CASSFRDSILSGNTIYF. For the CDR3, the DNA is TGCGCCAGCAGTTTCCGGGACAGCATTCTCTCTGGAAACACCATATATTTT.